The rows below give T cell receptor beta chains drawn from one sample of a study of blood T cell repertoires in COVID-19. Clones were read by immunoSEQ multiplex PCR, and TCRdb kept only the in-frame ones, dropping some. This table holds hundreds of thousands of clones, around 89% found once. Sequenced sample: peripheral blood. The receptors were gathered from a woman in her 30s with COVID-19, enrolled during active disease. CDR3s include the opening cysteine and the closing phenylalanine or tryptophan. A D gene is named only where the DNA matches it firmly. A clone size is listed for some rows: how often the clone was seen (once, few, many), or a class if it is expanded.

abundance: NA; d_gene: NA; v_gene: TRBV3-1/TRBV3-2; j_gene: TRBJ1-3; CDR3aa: CASSQGHTGNTIYF; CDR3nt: TGTGCCAGCAGCCAAGGGCATACCGGAAACACCATATATTTT
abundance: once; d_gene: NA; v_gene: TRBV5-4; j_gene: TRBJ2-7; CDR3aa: CASSSAAGPYEQYF; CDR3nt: TGTGCCAGCAGTTCAGCGGCTGGGCCTTACGAGCAGTACTTC
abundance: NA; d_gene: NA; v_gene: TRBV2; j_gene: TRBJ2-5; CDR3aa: CASSLTTTYQETQYF; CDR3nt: TGTGCCAGCAGCCTAACTACTACGTACCAAGAGACCCAGTACTTC
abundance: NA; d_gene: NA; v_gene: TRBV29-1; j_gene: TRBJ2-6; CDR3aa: CSVLTPTGEFSGANVLTF; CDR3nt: TGCAGCGTCCTTACGCCGACAGGCGAGTTTTCTGGGGCCAACGTCCTGACTTTC
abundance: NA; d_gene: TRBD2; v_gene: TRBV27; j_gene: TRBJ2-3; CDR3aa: CASRHRTSGISDTQYF; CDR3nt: TGTGCCAGCAGGCACAGGACTAGCGGGATTTCAGATACGCAGTATTTT
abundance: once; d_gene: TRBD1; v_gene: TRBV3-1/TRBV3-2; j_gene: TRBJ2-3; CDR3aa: CASSQPNKGQGKYF; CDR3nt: TGTGCCAGCAGCCAGCCCAATAAGGGACAGGGCAAATATTTT
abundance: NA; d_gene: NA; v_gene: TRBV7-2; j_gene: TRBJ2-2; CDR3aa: CASSLAHGSVTGELFF; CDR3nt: TGTGCCAGCAGCTTAGCCCACGGGAGCGTCACCGGGGAGCTGTTTTTT
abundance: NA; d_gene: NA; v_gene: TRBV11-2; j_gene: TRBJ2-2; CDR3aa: CASRLGISHTSGTGELFF; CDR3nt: TGTGCCAGCAGATTAGGGATTTCACATACCTCGGGCACCGGGGAGCTGTTTTTT
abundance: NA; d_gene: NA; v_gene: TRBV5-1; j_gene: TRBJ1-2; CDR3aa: CASSLGYGYGYTF; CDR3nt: TGCGCCAGCAGCTTGGGGTACGGTTATGGCTACACCTTC
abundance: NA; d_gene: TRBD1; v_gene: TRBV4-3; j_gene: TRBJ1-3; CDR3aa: CASSQDWTGGNTIYF; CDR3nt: TGCGCCAGCAGCCAAGATTGGACAGGGGGAAACACCATATATTTT
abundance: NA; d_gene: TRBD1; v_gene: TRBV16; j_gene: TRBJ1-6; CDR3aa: CASSRQGADSPLHF; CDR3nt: TGTGCCAGCAGCCGGCAGGGGGCAGATTCACCCCTCCACTTT
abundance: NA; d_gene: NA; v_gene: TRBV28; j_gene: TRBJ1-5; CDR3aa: CASTRRVGQPQHF; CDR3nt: TGTGCCAGCACCCGGAGGGTCGGGCAGCCCCAGCATTTT
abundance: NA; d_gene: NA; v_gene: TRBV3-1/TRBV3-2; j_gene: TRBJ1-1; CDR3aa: CASSLTDRNTEAFF; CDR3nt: TGTGCCAGCAGCCTGACAGATCGGAACACTGAAGCTTTCTTT
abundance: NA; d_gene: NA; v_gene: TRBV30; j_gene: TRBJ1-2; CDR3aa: CAWSVTQGSYGYTF; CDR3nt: TGTGCCTGGAGTGTGACGCAGGGATCCTATGGCTACACCTTC
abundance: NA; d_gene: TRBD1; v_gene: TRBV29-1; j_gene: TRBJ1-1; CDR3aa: CSVPRVDRDTEAFF; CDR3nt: TGCAGCGTCCCGCGGGTAGACAGGGATACTGAAGCTTTCTTT
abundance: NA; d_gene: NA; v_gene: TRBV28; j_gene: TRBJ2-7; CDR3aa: CASRRGGRGEQYF; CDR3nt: TGTGCCAGCAGGAGGGGGGGCAGGGGCGAGCAGTACTTC
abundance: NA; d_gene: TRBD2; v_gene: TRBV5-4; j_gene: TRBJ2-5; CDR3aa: CASSLDSGGGQETQYF; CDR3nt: TGTGCCAGCAGCTTGGATAGCGGGGGAGGCCAAGAGACCCAGTACTTC
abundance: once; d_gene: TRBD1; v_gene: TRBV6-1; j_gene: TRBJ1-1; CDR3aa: CASSGPGQGGWTEAFF; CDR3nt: TGTGCCAGCAGTGGCCCAGGACAGGGAGGTTGGACTGAAGCTTTCTTT
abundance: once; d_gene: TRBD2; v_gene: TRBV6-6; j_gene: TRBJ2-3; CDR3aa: CASSYLAGELDTQYF; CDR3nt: TGTGCCAGCAGTTACCTAGCGGGAGAGCTAGATACGCAGTATTTT
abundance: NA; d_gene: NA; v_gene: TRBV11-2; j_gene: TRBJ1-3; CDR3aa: CASTQAGAGNTIYF; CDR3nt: TGTGCCAGCACCCAGGCGGGGGCCGGAAACACCATATATTTT
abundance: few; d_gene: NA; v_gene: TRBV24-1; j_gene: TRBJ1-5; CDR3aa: CATSAGWAFGNQPQHF; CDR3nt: TGTGCCACCAGTGCGGGATGGGCTTTCGGCAATCAGCCCCAGCATTTT
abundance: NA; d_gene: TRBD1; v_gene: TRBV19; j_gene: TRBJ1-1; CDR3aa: CASSDTGTGVDEAFF; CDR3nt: TGTGCCAGTAGTGACACCGGGACAGGGGTGGATGAAGCTTTCTTT
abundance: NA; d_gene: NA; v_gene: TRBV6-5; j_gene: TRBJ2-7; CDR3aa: CASSYADTAYEQYF; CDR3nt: TGTGCCAGCAGTTACGCGGACACGGCCTACGAGCAGTACTTC
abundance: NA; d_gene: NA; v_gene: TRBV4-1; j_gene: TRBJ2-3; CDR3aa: CASSQVPAEASDTQYF; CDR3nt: TGCGCCAGCAGCCAAGTCCCGGCGGAGGCCTCAGATACGCAGTATTTT
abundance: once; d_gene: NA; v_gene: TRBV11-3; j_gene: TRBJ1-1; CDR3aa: CASSLVGGFWMNTEAFF; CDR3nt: TGTGCCAGCAGCTTAGTAGGGGGTTTCTGGATGAACACTGAAGCTTTCTTT
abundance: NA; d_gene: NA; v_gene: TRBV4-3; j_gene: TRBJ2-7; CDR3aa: CASSQEQGPYEQYF; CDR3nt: TGCGCCAGCAGCCAAGAGCAGGGGCCCTACGAGCAGTACTTC
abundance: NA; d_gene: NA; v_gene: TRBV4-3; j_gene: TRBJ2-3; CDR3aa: CASSQVPASGTDTQYF; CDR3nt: TGCGCCAGCAGCCAAGTACCCGCCTCAGGCACAGATACGCAGTATTTT
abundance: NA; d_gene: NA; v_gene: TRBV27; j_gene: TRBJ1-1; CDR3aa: CASSLSWGGNTEAFF; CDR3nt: TGTGCCAGCAGTTTGTCATGGGGAGGGAACACTGAAGCTTTCTTT
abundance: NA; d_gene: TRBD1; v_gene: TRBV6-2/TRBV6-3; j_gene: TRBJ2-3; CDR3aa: CASSLPGQGPDTQYF; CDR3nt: TGTGCCAGCAGTTTACCAGGACAGGGGCCAGATACGCAGTATTTT
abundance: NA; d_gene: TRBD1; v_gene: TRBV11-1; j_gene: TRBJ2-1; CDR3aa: CASSRGQGAPDEQFF; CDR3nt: TGTGCCAGCAGCCGAGGACAGGGGGCTCCGGATGAGCAGTTCTTC
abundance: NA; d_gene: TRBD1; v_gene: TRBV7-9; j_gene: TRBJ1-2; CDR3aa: CASTFRLRDRGPDNYGYTF; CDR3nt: TGTGCCAGCACGTTCCGGCTCCGGGACAGGGGGCCGGATAACTATGGCTACACCTTC
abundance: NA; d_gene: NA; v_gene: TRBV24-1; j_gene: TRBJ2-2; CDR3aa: CATRDRNTGELFF; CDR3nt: TGTGCCACCAGGGACAGGAACACCGGGGAGCTGTTTTTT
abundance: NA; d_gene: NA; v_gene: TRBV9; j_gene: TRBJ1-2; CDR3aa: CASSVAPGGGYTF; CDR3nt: TGTGCCAGCAGCGTAGCTCCGGGTGGCGGCTACACCTTC
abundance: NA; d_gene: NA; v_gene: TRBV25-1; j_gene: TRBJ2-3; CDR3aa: CASSEYIGETDTQYF; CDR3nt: TGTGCCAGCAGTGAATATATCGGGGAAACAGATACGCAGTATTTT
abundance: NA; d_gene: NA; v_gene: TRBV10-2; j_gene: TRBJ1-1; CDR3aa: CASSEQGYTEAFF; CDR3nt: TGCGCCAGCAGTGAGCAGGGTTACACTGAAGCTTTCTTT
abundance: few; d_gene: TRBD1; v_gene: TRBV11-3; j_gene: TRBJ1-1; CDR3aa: CASSSGGTEAFF; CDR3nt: TGTGCCAGCAGCTCAGGGGGCACTGAAGCTTTCTTT
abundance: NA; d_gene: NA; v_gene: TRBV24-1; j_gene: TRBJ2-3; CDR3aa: CATSHPATDTQYF; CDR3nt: TGTGCCACCTCACACCCCGCAACAGATACGCAGTATTTT
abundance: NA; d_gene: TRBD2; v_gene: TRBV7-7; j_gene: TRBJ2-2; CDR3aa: CASSFGGAPGELFF; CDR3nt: TGTGCTAGCAGCTTCGGGGGGGCACCCGGGGAGCTGTTTTTT
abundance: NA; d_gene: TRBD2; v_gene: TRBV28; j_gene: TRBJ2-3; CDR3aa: CASTPRLAGADTQYF; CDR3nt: TGTGCCAGCACTCCTAGGTTAGCGGGGGCCGATACGCAGTATTTT
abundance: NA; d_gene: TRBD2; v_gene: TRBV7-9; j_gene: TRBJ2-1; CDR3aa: CASSLTAGGGNEQFF; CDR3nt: TGTGCCAGCAGCTTAACTGCGGGAGGAGGCAATGAGCAGTTCTTC
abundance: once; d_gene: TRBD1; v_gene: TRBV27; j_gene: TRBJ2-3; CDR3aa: CASFDRGDTQYF; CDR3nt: TGTGCCAGCTTCGACAGGGGGGATACGCAGTATTTT
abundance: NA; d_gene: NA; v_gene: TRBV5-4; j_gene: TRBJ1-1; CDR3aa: CASSLGGGTEAFF; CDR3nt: TGTGCCAGCAGCTTGGGCGGTGGGACTGAAGCTTTCTTT
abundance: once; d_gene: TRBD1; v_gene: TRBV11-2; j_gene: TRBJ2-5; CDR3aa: CASSLVGTVGETQYF; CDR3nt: TGTGCCAGCAGCTTAGTGGGGACAGTCGGGGAGACCCAGTACTTC